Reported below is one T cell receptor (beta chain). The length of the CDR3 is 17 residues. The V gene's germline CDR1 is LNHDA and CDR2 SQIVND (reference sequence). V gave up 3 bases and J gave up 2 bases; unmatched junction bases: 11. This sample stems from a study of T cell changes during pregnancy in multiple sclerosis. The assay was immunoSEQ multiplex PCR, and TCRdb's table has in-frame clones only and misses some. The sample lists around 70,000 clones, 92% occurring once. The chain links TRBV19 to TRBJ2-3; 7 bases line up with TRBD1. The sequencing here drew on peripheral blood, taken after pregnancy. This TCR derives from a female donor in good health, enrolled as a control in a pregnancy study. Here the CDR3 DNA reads TGTGCCAGTAGTATTCCATATCCTACAGGGGTCACAGATACGCAGTATTTT. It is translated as CASSIPYPTGVTDTQYF.